This T cell receptor (beta chain) emerged from a study of beta chain features in type 1 diabetes. The authors reverse transcribed all of the isolated RNA, so sequencing captured expressed TCRB transcripts. Measured with immunoSEQ multiplex PCR; TCRdb has only the in-frame clones, and not every one. The data contain about 620,000 clones, about 14% of them singletons. About this clone itself: Its antigen is unknown.

Study observations and caveats: It was among patients, rather than healthy donors, that naive, central memory and Treg TCRB repertoires appeared more similar.

The clonotype originates from a man younger than 35 in good health. Source material: naive CD4+ T cells from blood.

CDR3 DNA sequence: TGTGCCAGCAGCGTAGGACCCGACAATCAGCCCCAGCATTTT. Amino acid sequence: CASSVGPDNQPQHF. The genes are TRBV9 and TRBJ1-5; D remains ambiguous. The CDR3 contains 14 residues. V was shortened by 0 bases and J by 3 bases, with 7 bases between the two germline ends. Per the germline V gene, CDR1 is SGDLS and CDR2 is YYNGEE. Combining the CDR3 with reference TRBV9 and TRBJ1-5 gives the whole variable domain DSGVTQTPKHLITATGQRVTLRCSPRSGDLSVYWYQQSLDQGLQFLIQYYNGEERAKGNILERFSAQQFPDLHSELNLSSLELGDSALYFCASSVGPDNQPQHFGDGTRLSIL.